Sequencing of this T cell receptor (beta chain) was carried out in a study of blood T cell repertoires in COVID-19. Germline V lookup: CDR1 SGHRS, CDR2 YFSETQ. The CDR3 has 16 residues. The V segment lost 3 bases and the J segment 5 bases; nucleotides outside the gene matches: 6. The assay was immunoSEQ multiplex PCR, and TCRdb's table has in-frame clones only and misses some. The repertoire holds some 140,000 clones, roughly 78% seen once, with roughly 1.7% in the top ten. The rearrangement joins TRBV5-1 to TRBJ2-3; 13 bases line up with TRBD2. The clonotype was recovered from a man at least 80 years old with acute or convalescent COVID-19. Sequenced: peripheral blood. The CDR3: CASSWGTSGAGDTQYF. The CDR3 DNA sequence: TGCGCCAGCAGCTGGGGGACTAGCGGGGCGGGAGATACGCAGTATTTT.